This is a list of T cell receptor beta chains from one sample in a study of PD-L1 blockade in urothelial cancer. This table comes from immunoSEQ multiplex PCR, and its TCRdb copy is limited to in-frame clones, with some not included. The profile shows under 95,000 clones, under 90% of them singletons. The material sequenced was PBMCs, taken around atezolizumab (anti-PD-L1) treatment. Receptors originate from a man aged 55 to 69 with urothelial cancer. Both conserved end residues are part of each CDR3. The order of the fields is D gene, V gene, clone size, J gene, CDR3 protein, CDR3 DNA. D genes are given only for firm matches. Expanded clones are given a class, and other clones once, few, many or no size at all.

d_gene: TRBD1; v_gene: TRBV6-1; abundance: .; j_gene: TRBJ1-3; CDR3aa: CAINRGLGNTIYF; CDR3nt: TGTGCCATAAACAGGGGGCTTGGAAACACCATATATTTT
d_gene: TRBD2; v_gene: TRBV4-2; abundance: .; j_gene: TRBJ2-2; CDR3aa: CASSQTSGRAIGELFF; CDR3nt: TGTGCCAGCAGCCAGACTAGCGGGAGGGCCATCGGGGAGCTGTTTTTT
d_gene: .; v_gene: TRBV5-1; abundance: .; j_gene: TRBJ2-6; CDR3aa: CASNSRTASSGANVLTF; CDR3nt: TGCGCCAGCAATTCGCGGACTGCCAGCTCTGGGGCCAACGTCCTGACTTTC
d_gene: .; v_gene: TRBV11-2; abundance: .; j_gene: TRBJ2-2; CDR3aa: CASSFRVGTKNTGELFF; CDR3nt: TGTGCCAGCAGCTTCCGGGTCGGCACAAAAAACACCGGGGAGCTGTTTTTT
d_gene: TRBD2; v_gene: TRBV12-5; abundance: .; j_gene: TRBJ2-3; CDR3aa: CASGFITSGRTDTQYF; CDR3nt: TGTGCTAGTGGGTTTATAACTAGCGGGAGAACAGATACGCAGTATTTT
d_gene: TRBD1; v_gene: TRBV9; abundance: .; j_gene: TRBJ2-1; CDR3aa: CASSLRTGQNNEQFF; CDR3nt: TGTGCCAGCAGCCTTAGGACAGGGCAAAACAATGAGCAGTTCTTC
d_gene: TRBD2; v_gene: TRBV6-1; abundance: .; j_gene: TRBJ2-1; CDR3aa: CASRGGLASYNEQFF; CDR3nt: TGTGCCAGCAGGGGAGGACTAGCGTCCTACAATGAGCAGTTCTTC
d_gene: .; v_gene: TRBV4-3; abundance: .; j_gene: TRBJ1-2; CDR3aa: CASSPSERHGYTF; CDR3nt: TGCGCCAGCAGCCCCTCCGAGCGTCATGGCTACACCTTC
d_gene: .; v_gene: TRBV5-4; abundance: .; j_gene: TRBJ1-1; CDR3aa: CASSRIAGNTEAFF; CDR3nt: TGTGCCAGCAGCCGTATCGCAGGTAACACTGAAGCTTTCTTT
d_gene: .; v_gene: TRBV9; abundance: .; j_gene: TRBJ2-7; CDR3aa: CASSVALGGYEQYF; CDR3nt: TGTGCCAGCAGCGTAGCTTTGGGGGGATACGAGCAGTACTTC
d_gene: .; v_gene: TRBV7-8; abundance: .; j_gene: TRBJ2-3; CDR3aa: CASSLGRTYNTDTQYF; CDR3nt: TGTGCCAGCAGCTTAGGGCGGACATATAACACAGATACGCAGTATTTT
d_gene: .; v_gene: TRBV11-2; abundance: .; j_gene: TRBJ1-2; CDR3aa: CASSRGNRNYGYTF; CDR3nt: TGTGCCAGCAGCAGGGGGAACAGAAACTATGGCTACACCTTC
d_gene: .; v_gene: TRBV5-1; abundance: .; j_gene: TRBJ1-1; CDR3aa: CASSATTTAVNTEAFF; CDR3nt: TGCGCCAGCAGCGCTACAACGACAGCAGTGAACACTGAAGCTTTCTTT
d_gene: .; v_gene: TRBV18; abundance: .; j_gene: TRBJ1-3; CDR3aa: CASSPGQLGNTIYF; CDR3nt: TGTGCCAGCTCTCCGGGACAACTCGGAAACACCATATATTTT
d_gene: TRBD1; v_gene: TRBV18; abundance: once; j_gene: TRBJ1-1; CDR3aa: CASSPARTGNTEAFF; CDR3nt: TGTGCCAGCTCACCCGCCCGGACAGGGAACACTGAAGCTTTCTTT
d_gene: TRBD1; v_gene: TRBV7-6; abundance: .; j_gene: TRBJ2-2; CDR3aa: CASRLGDRNTGELFF; CDR3nt: TGTGCCAGCAGGTTGGGGGACAGGAACACCGGGGAGCTGTTTTTT
d_gene: TRBD1; v_gene: TRBV18; abundance: .; j_gene: TRBJ1-2; CDR3aa: CASSPITNRGSYGYTF; CDR3nt: TGTGCCAGCTCACCGATTACTAACAGGGGATCATACGGCTACACCTTC
d_gene: TRBD1; v_gene: TRBV7-9; abundance: .; j_gene: TRBJ2-7; CDR3aa: CASSRGTGGTYEQYF; CDR3nt: TGTGCCAGCAGCCGCGGGACAGGAGGCACCTACGAGCAGTACTTC
d_gene: .; v_gene: TRBV9; abundance: .; j_gene: TRBJ2-7; CDR3aa: CASSPRGNEQYF; CDR3nt: TGTGCCAGCAGCCCGAGAGGGAACGAGCAGTACTTC
d_gene: TRBD1; v_gene: TRBV5-4; abundance: .; j_gene: TRBJ2-5; CDR3aa: CASSSRDRGTRETQYF; CDR3nt: TGTGCCAGCAGCTCCCGGGACAGAGGGACGAGGGAGACCCAGTACTTC
d_gene: .; v_gene: TRBV6-5; abundance: .; j_gene: TRBJ2-7; CDR3aa: CASSSFFGEQYF; CDR3nt: TGTGCCAGCAGTTCCTTTTTCGGGGAGCAGTACTTC
d_gene: .; v_gene: TRBV28; abundance: once; j_gene: TRBJ2-4; CDR3aa: CASSNEGRGVRAKNIQYF; CDR3nt: TGTGCCAGCAGTAACGAGGGGAGGGGGGTGAGAGCCAAAAACATTCAGTACTTC
d_gene: TRBD2; v_gene: TRBV6-5; abundance: .; j_gene: TRBJ2-5; CDR3aa: CASSYGTSGGSETQYF; CDR3nt: TGTGCCAGCAGTTACGGGACTAGCGGGGGGTCGGAGACCCAGTACTTC
d_gene: TRBD2; v_gene: TRBV30; abundance: once; j_gene: TRBJ2-3; CDR3aa: CAWGAKTSGRGRTDTQYF; CDR3nt: TGTGCCTGGGGGGCCAAGACTAGCGGTAGGGGGAGGACAGATACGCAGTATTTT
d_gene: TRBD1; v_gene: TRBV10-3; abundance: .; j_gene: TRBJ2-5; CDR3aa: CAIEQGAGETQYF; CDR3nt: TGTGCCATCGAACAGGGGGCGGGAGAGACCCAGTACTTC
d_gene: TRBD1; v_gene: TRBV7-9; abundance: .; j_gene: TRBJ1-3; CDR3aa: CASSSEGQLGNTIYF; CDR3nt: TGTGCCAGCAGCTCCGAGGGACAGCTCGGAAACACCATATATTTT
d_gene: .; v_gene: TRBV7-2; abundance: .; j_gene: TRBJ2-7; CDR3aa: CASTYTGQWYEQYF; CDR3nt: TGTGCCAGCACCTATACAGGACAGTGGTACGAGCAGTACTTC
d_gene: .; v_gene: TRBV10-1; abundance: .; j_gene: TRBJ2-3; CDR3aa: CASSGGGTGTDTQYF; CDR3nt: TGCGCCAGCAGTGGGGGCGGGACTGGCACAGATACGCAGTATTTT
d_gene: .; v_gene: TRBV18; abundance: .; j_gene: TRBJ1-1; CDR3aa: CASSPIVGGEEAFF; CDR3nt: TGTGCCAGCTCACCGATAGTAGGGGGAGAAGAAGCTTTCTTT
d_gene: TRBD1; v_gene: TRBV7-3; abundance: .; j_gene: TRBJ2-1; CDR3aa: CASSPNRGGQYNEQFF; CDR3nt: TGTGCCAGCAGCCCCAATCGTGGGGGACAGTACAATGAGCAGTTCTTC
d_gene: TRBD1; v_gene: TRBV6-5; abundance: .; j_gene: TRBJ1-5; CDR3aa: CASSYLGQGGNQPQHF; CDR3nt: TGTGCCAGCAGTTACCTCGGACAGGGCGGCAATCAGCCCCAGCATTTT
d_gene: .; v_gene: TRBV27; abundance: .; j_gene: TRBJ2-7; CDR3aa: CASSLGGGSVYEQYF; CDR3nt: TGTGCCAGCAGTTTAGGCGGCGGAAGTGTATACGAGCAGTACTTC
d_gene: TRBD2; v_gene: TRBV19; abundance: .; j_gene: TRBJ2-3; CDR3aa: CASSRLAGALDTQYF; CDR3nt: TGTGCCAGTAGTAGACTAGCGGGAGCCCTAGATACGCAGTATTTT
d_gene: .; v_gene: TRBV9; abundance: .; j_gene: TRBJ1-3; CDR3aa: CASSVGQSPGNTIYF; CDR3nt: TGTGCCAGCAGCGTAGGTCAATCCCCTGGAAACACCATATATTTT
d_gene: .; v_gene: TRBV6-1; abundance: .; j_gene: TRBJ1-6; CDR3aa: CASSEVGGDVSSPLHF; CDR3nt: TGTGCCAGCAGTGAAGTAGGGGGGGATGTAAGTTCACCCCTCCACTTT
d_gene: TRBD1; v_gene: TRBV7-6; abundance: .; j_gene: TRBJ2-5; CDR3aa: CASRQKDRVGETQYF; CDR3nt: TGTGCCAGCAGACAAAAGGACAGGGTTGGTGAGACCCAGTACTTC
d_gene: TRBD2; v_gene: TRBV29-1; abundance: .; j_gene: TRBJ2-3; CDR3aa: CSVEWGLATDTQYF; CDR3nt: TGCAGCGTTGAATGGGGACTAGCAACAGATACGCAGTATTTT
d_gene: TRBD2; v_gene: TRBV5-1; abundance: few; j_gene: TRBJ2-2; CDR3aa: CASSLPGLAGGGELFF; CDR3nt: TGCGCCAGCAGCTTGCCCGGACTAGCGGGAGGTGGGGAGCTGTTTTTT
d_gene: .; v_gene: TRBV4-2; abundance: .; j_gene: TRBJ1-2; CDR3aa: CASSSGGGTDYGYTF; CDR3nt: TGTGCCAGCAGCTCTGGGGGGGGTACCGACTATGGCTACACCTTC
d_gene: .; v_gene: TRBV7-9; abundance: .; j_gene: TRBJ2-7; CDR3aa: CASSFSHEQYF; CDR3nt: TGTGCCAGCAGCTTCAGTCACGAGCAGTACTTC
d_gene: .; v_gene: TRBV6-5; abundance: .; j_gene: TRBJ2-7; CDR3aa: CASSESDSAYEQYF; CDR3nt: TGTGCCAGCAGTGAATCGGACAGTGCCTACGAGCAGTACTTC
d_gene: TRBD2; v_gene: TRBV11-3; abundance: once; j_gene: TRBJ2-3; CDR3aa: CASSFGLAGVGDTQYF; CDR3nt: TGTGCCAGCAGCTTTGGACTAGCGGGAGTAGGAGATACGCAGTATTTT
d_gene: .; v_gene: TRBV20-1; abundance: .; j_gene: TRBJ1-2; CDR3aa: CSAQDGYTF; CDR3nt: TGCAGTGCCCAGGATGGCTACACCTTC
d_gene: TRBD1; v_gene: TRBV30; abundance: .; j_gene: TRBJ1-2; CDR3aa: CAWDRVLYGHTF; CDR3nt: TGTGCCTGGGACAGGGTTTTGTATGGCCACACCTTC
d_gene: .; v_gene: TRBV7-3; abundance: .; j_gene: TRBJ1-1; CDR3aa: CASSLGGGRTEAFF; CDR3nt: TGTGCCAGCAGCTTAGGTGGGGGGAGGACTGAAGCTTTCTTT
d_gene: TRBD2; v_gene: TRBV4-1; abundance: .; j_gene: TRBJ2-5; CDR3aa: CASSQEASGRTNVRETQYF; CDR3nt: TGCGCCAGCAGCCAAGAGGCTAGCGGGAGGACTAACGTTAGAGAGACCCAGTACTTC
d_gene: .; v_gene: TRBV6-5; abundance: once; j_gene: TRBJ2-3; CDR3aa: CASSSGKSDTQYF; CDR3nt: TGTGCCAGCAGTTCAGGAAAGTCAGATACGCAGTATTTT
d_gene: .; v_gene: TRBV5-6; abundance: .; j_gene: TRBJ2-7; CDR3aa: CASRPTSLSYEQYF; CDR3nt: TGTGCCAGCAGACCGACTAGTTTGTCCTACGAGCAGTACTTC
d_gene: .; v_gene: TRBV5-1; abundance: .; j_gene: TRBJ2-5; CDR3aa: CASSLRWGRETQYF; CDR3nt: TGCGCCAGCAGCTTGCGGTGGGGGCGGGAGACCCAGTACTTC
d_gene: TRBD2; v_gene: TRBV5-4; abundance: .; j_gene: TRBJ2-3; CDR3aa: CASSSGLAGLYTQYF; CDR3nt: TGTGCCAGCAGTTCCGGACTAGCGGGACTGTATACGCAGTATTTT
d_gene: TRBD1; v_gene: TRBV6-1; abundance: .; j_gene: TRBJ1-5; CDR3aa: CATVPRQGHQPQHF; CDR3nt: TGTGCCACCGTCCCACGACAGGGTCATCAGCCCCAGCATTTT
d_gene: .; v_gene: TRBV5-5; abundance: .; j_gene: TRBJ1-2; CDR3aa: CASSFDRTNYGYTF; CDR3nt: TGTGCCAGCAGCTTCGACAGGACTAACTATGGCTACACCTTC
d_gene: .; v_gene: TRBV9; abundance: .; j_gene: TRBJ1-4; CDR3aa: CASSAGGFNEKLFF; CDR3nt: TGTGCCAGCAGCGCGGGGGGGTTTAATGAAAAACTGTTTTTT
d_gene: .; v_gene: TRBV7-6; abundance: .; j_gene: TRBJ2-7; CDR3aa: CASSLGLSYEQYF; CDR3nt: TGTGCCAGCAGCCTGGGACTCTCTTACGAGCAGTACTTC
d_gene: TRBD1; v_gene: TRBV2; abundance: few; j_gene: TRBJ2-7; CDR3aa: CASKLTGGYEQYF; CDR3nt: TGTGCCAGCAAGTTGACAGGGGGCTACGAGCAGTACTTC
d_gene: TRBD2; v_gene: TRBV11-2; abundance: .; j_gene: TRBJ2-1; CDR3aa: CASSTVGLALF; CDR3nt: TGTGCCAGCAGTACCGTCGGACTAGCCCTCTTC
d_gene: .; v_gene: TRBV6-4; abundance: .; j_gene: TRBJ2-6; CDR3aa: CASSRESGANVLTF; CDR3nt: TGTGCCAGCAGTAGGGAGTCTGGGGCCAACGTCCTGACTTTC
d_gene: .; v_gene: TRBV5-1; abundance: .; j_gene: TRBJ1-4; CDR3aa: CASSLAPRGNEKLFF; CDR3nt: TGCGCCAGCAGCTTGGCCCCGAGAGGTAATGAAAAACTGTTTTTT
d_gene: TRBD1; v_gene: TRBV9; abundance: .; j_gene: TRBJ2-1; CDR3aa: CASSLGRQGVYNEQFF; CDR3nt: TGTGCCAGCAGCCTCGGCCGACAGGGGGTCTACAATGAGCAGTTCTTC
d_gene: .; v_gene: TRBV15; abundance: .; j_gene: TRBJ1-5; CDR3aa: CATSADGEYSNQPQHF; CDR3nt: TGTGCCACGTCAGCGGACGGCGAATATAGCAATCAGCCCCAGCATTTT